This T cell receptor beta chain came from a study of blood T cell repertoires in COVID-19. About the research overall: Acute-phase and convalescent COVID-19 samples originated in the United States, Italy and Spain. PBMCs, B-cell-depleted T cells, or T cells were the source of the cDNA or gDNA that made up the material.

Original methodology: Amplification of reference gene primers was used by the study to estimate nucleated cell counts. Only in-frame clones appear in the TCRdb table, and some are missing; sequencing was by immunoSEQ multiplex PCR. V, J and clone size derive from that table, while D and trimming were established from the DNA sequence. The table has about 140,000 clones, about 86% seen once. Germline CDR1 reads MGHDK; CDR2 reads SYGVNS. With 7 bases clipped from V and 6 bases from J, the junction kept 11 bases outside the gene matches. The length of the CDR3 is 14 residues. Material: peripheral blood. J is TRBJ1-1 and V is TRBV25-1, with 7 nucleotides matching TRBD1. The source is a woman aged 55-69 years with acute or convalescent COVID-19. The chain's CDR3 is CASKRTGPGAEAFF. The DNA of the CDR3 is TGTGCCAGCAAAAGGACAGGACCTGGAGCTGAAGCTTTCTTT.